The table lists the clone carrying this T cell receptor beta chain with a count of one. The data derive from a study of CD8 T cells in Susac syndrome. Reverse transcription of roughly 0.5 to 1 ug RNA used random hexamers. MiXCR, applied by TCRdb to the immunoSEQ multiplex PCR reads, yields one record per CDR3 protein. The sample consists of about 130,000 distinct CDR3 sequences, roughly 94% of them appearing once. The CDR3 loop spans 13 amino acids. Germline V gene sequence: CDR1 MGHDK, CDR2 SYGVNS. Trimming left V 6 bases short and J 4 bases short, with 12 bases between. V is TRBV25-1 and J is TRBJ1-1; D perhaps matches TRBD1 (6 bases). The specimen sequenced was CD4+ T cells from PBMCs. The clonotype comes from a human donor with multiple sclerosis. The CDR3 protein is CASREGGSTEAFF. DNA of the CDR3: TGTGCCAGCAGAGAGGGGGGTAGCACTGAAGCTTTCTTT.